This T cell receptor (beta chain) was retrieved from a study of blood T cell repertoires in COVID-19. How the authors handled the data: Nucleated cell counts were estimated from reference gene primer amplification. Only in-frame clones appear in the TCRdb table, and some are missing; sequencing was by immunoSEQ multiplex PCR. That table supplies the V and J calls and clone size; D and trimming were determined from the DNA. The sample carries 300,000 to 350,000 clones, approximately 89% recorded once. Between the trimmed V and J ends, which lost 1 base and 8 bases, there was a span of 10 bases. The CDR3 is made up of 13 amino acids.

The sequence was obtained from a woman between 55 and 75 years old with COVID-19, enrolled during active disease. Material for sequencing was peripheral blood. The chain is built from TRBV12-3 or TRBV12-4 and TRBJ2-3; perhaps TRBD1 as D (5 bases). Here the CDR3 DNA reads TGTGCCAGCAGTTTAGGGGGCTACGGTACGCAGTATTTT. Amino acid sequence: CASSLGGYGTQYF.